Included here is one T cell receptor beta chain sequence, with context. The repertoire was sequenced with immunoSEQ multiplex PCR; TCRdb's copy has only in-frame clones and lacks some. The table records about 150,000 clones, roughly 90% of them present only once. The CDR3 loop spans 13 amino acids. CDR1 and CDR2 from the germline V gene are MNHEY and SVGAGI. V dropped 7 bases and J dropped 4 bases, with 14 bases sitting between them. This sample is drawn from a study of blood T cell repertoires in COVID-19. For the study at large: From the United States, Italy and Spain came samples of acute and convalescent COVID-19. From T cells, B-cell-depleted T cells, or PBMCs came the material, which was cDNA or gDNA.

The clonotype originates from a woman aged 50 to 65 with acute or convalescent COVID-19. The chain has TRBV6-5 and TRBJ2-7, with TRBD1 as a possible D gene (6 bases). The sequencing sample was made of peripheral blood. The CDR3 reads CASTPWQGYEQYF. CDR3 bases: TGTGCCAGCACCCCATGGCAGGGGTACGAGCAGTACTTC.